This entry describes one TCR beta chain. These data originate in a study of blood T cell repertoires in COVID-19. Study in general: Sites in the United States, Italy and Spain provided acute and convalescent COVID-19 samples. From T cells, B-cell-depleted T cells, or PBMCs came the material, which was cDNA or gDNA.

Germline V lookup: CDR1 MNHEY, CDR2 SMNVEV (reference sequence). The V gene end was trimmed by 6 bases and the J gene end by 3 bases; junction bases not matched to a gene: 5. This CDR3 is 15 amino acids long. Per the original data handling: For nucleated cells, counts were estimated from reference gene primer amplification. Profiled with immunoSEQ multiplex PCR; TCRdb holds only in-frame clones, not every one. That table furnishes V, J and clone size, whereas the DNA furnished D and trimming. The table shows a few hundred thousand clones, with approximately 80% occurring only once. This chain uses TRBV27 with TRBJ2-1; 10 bases are a match to TRBD1. Sequencing was done on a sample of peripheral blood. This sequence originates from a human donor in a cohort sampled during active COVID-19. The CDR3 coding sequence is TGTGCCAGCAGGCCCGGACAGGGGGGCTACAATGAGCAGTTCTTC. It encodes CASRPGQGGYNEQFF.